Sequencing of this T cell receptor beta chain was carried out in a study of sequential checkpoint blockade in melanoma. Study context: Patients were randomized 1:1 to nivolumab-then-ipilimumab or ipilimumab-then-nivolumab first-line. Both treatment sequences were followed by maintenance nivolumab.

The data were produced by immunoSEQ multiplex PCR, yet TCRdb's version contains in-frame clones alone and is incomplete. The sample consists of about 32,000 clones, approximately 77% of them appearing once. Treatment specified: randomized to nivolumab then ipilimumab (arm A) or the reverse (arm B). From thawed PBMCs, live CD3+CD8+ cells negative for CD19 and CD56 were sorted. The CDR3 is 16 amino acids. The V and J ends lost 0 bases and 1 base respectively, with 12 bases between them. Germline CDR1 and CDR2: SNHLY and FYNNEI. The sequence was obtained from a human donor with melanoma. The specimen was CD8+ T cells sorted from blood (inferred from file names), collected from a patient given nivolumab and ipilimumab in sequence. The chain employs TRBV2 and TRBJ2-5; a weak D match, TRBD2 (5 bases). CDR3 residues: CASSEAREGSQETQYF. CDR3 DNA: TGTGCCAGCAGTGAAGCGAGGGAAGGGTCCCAAGAGACCCAGTACTTC.